These 29 T cell receptor beta chains came from one sample sequenced in a study of response to subunit inactivated influenza vaccine. TCRdb passed the RT-PCR reads through MiXCR, listing each CDR3 protein once. The table lists 530,000 or so distinct CDR3 sequences, around 11% of them singletons. The sample here was PBMCs from blood, taken on the day of vaccination. Receptor source: a man in his fifties who received an inactivated influenza vaccine.

The sample holds a few counts of this clonotype. The chain employs TRBV7-9 and TRBJ2-7; TRBD1 aligns across 7 bases. Trimming took 4 bases from V and 3 from J; bases not matched to a gene: 6. Germline assignment: CDR1 SEHNR and CDR2 FQNEAQ (reference sequence). The CDR3 runs to 14 residues. The CDR3 protein is CASSSTTGIYEQYF. The CDR3 nucleotides read TGTGCCAGCAGCTCAACGACAGGGATCTACGAGCAGTACTTC.

The rearrangement joins TRBV7-8 to TRBJ2-6; a possible D gene is TRBD2 (5 bases). V gave up 1 base and J gave up 0 bases, with 7 bases separating them. Germline CDR1 reads SGHVS; CDR2 reads FQNEAQ. The CDR3 consists of 16 residues. The CDR3 nucleotides read TGTGCCAGCAGCTTAGGACGGGACTCTGGGGCCAACGTCCTGACTTTC. Amino acid sequence: CASSLGRDSGANVLTF. Full variable domain (missing parts from reference TRBV7-8 and TRBJ2-6): GAGVSQSPRYKVAKRGQDVALRCDPISGHVSLFWYQQALGQGPEFLTYFQNEAQLDKSGLPSDRFFAERPEGSVSTLKIQRTQQEDSAVYLCASSLGRDSGANVLTFGAGSRLTVL.

This chain uses TRBV27 with TRBJ2-5, with 10 bases lining up with TRBD2. The CDR3 loop spans 15 amino acids. Germline lookup yields CDR1 MNHEY and CDR2 SMNVEV (reference sequence). V lost 5 bases, J lost 5 bases, and 8 bases stayed unmatched. The CDR3 DNA reads as TGTGCCAGCAGTAGCGGGAGGGCGGATCTGGAGACCCAGTACTTC. Residues: CASSSGRADLETQYF.

This clonotype was detected many times. The rearrangement joins TRBV20-1 to TRBJ1-5; 9 bases line up with TRBD1. After removal of 7 bases from V and 2 bases from J, the junction contained 3 bases not matched to a gene. The CDR3 has 13 residues. Germline lookup yields CDR1 DFQATT and CDR2 SNEGSKA (reference sequence). CDR3 sequence reads: CSVQGAGNQPQHF. The CDR3 DNA is TGCAGTGTACAGGGGGCGGGCAATCAGCCCCAGCATTTT.

This chain links TRBV20-1 with TRBJ1-4; tentatively, D is TRBD1 (6 bases). Germline CDR1 DFQATT, CDR2 SNEGSKA (reference sequence). The ends were cut back, 5 bases at V and 0 bases at J, with 16 bases in the middle. CDR3 length: 16 amino acids. The CDR3 spells CSALRRGSTTNEKLFF. The CDR3 nucleotides read TGCAGTGCTCTCCGCAGGGGCTCGACAACTAATGAAAAACTGTTTTTT.

V is TRBV7-8 and J is TRBJ2-1; 10 bases are a match to TRBD1. Trimming removed 5 bases from V and 10 bases from J; junction bases left unmatched: 8. The CDR3 length is 14 residues. Germline V gene data show CDR1 as SGHVS and CDR2 as FQNEAQ. Here the CDR3 reads CASSTSTGGSEQFF. The CDR3 DNA reads TGTGCCAGCAGCACCTCGACAGGGGGCAGCGAGCAGTTCTTC.

V gene TRBV20-1 combines with J gene TRBJ1-1; D not certain. V was shortened by 5 bases and J by 3 bases, with 7 bases between the two germline ends. This CDR3 contains 11 residues. Germline values: CDR1 DFQATT, CDR2 SNEGSKA (reference sequence). The CDR3 bases are TGCAGTGCTGTACCCCACACTGAAGCTTTCTTT. Its protein product is CSAVPHTEAFF.

This chain joins TRBV7-2 and TRBJ2-1; 9 bases align to TRBD2. Germline V CDR1 and CDR2: SGHTA, FQGNSA. This CDR3 is 15 amino acids long. The V gene end was trimmed by 5 bases and the J gene end by 7 bases; junction bases not matched to a gene: 9. Here the CDR3 reads CASSPSGTRVNEQFF. CDR3 DNA sequence: TGTGCCAGCAGCCCTAGCGGGACCCGCGTGAATGAGCAGTTCTTC.

The genes are TRBV27 and TRBJ2-1; D gene ambiguous. The V gene lost 6 bases and the J gene lost 15 bases, with 21 bases spanning the gap. The CDR3 has 13 residues. Germline CDR1 reads MNHEY; CDR2 reads SMNVEV (reference sequence). The CDR3, as DNA: TGTGCCAGCAGCCTACACCGAAGGGAACCAGCGTTCTTC. Translated: CASSLHRREPAFF.

This clonotype was detected many times. CDR3 sequence reads: CASSLLRVGTGGSTDTQYF. CDR3 in DNA: TGTGCCAGCAGTTTACTCCGTGTAGGAACGGGGGGTAGCACAGATACGCAGTATTTT. The chain has TRBV27 and TRBJ2-3, with 7 nucleotides matching TRBD2. This CDR3 contains 19 residues. Losses at the gene ends were 2 bases for V and 0 bases for J; bases not matched to a gene: 14. Germline V gene sequence: CDR1 MNHEY, CDR2 SMNVEV (reference sequence).

This chain connects TRBV15 to TRBJ2-3, with a possible D match to TRBD2 (6 bases). Per the germline V gene, CDR1 is LNHNV and CDR2 is YYDKDF (reference sequence). V gave up 0 bases and J gave up 1 base, with 8 bases separating them. The CDR3 is 15 amino acids. The CDR3 DNA sequence: TGTGCCACCAGCAGAGAGGCTAGCGGCACAGATACGCAGTATTTT. Protein sequence: CATSREASGTDTQYF.

The chain is built from TRBV12-3 or TRBV12-4 and TRBJ1-5; D is ambiguous. This CDR3 has 14 amino acids. The V and J ends lost 6 bases and 7 bases respectively, with 16 bases between them. This CDR3 is CASSQIYPGQPQHF. CDR3 sequence (DNA): TGTGCCAGCAGCCAGATCTATCCGGGGCAGCCCCAGCATTTT.

The chain recombines TRBV7-2 with TRBJ1-3, with unresolved D. CDR1 and CDR2 from the germline V gene are SGHTA and FQGNSA. The CDR3 runs to 15 residues. Trimming took 1 base from V and 0 from J, leaving 7 bases between them. The CDR3, as DNA: TGTGCCAGCAGCTTAGGACCGATCTCTGGAAACACCATATATTTT. Amino acid sequence: CASSLGPISGNTIYF. The full variable domain, its missing parts supplied by reference TRBV7-2 and TRBJ1-3, is GAGVSQSPSNKVTEKGKDVELRCDPISGHTALYWYRQSLGQGLEFLIYFQGNSAPDKSGLPSDRFSAERTGGSVSTLTIQRTQQEDSAVYLCASSLGPISGNTIYFGEGSWLTVV.

This clonotype was found a few times. The chain recombines TRBV10-3 with TRBJ1-3; D not resolved. V lost 8 bases to trimming and J lost 2 bases, with 7 bases between them. This CDR3 contains 12 residues. Germline CDR1 and CDR2: ENHRY and SYGVKD. CDR3 DNA sequence: TGTGCCATCTTTACCGCTGGAAACACCATATATTTT. Its translation: CAIFTAGNTIYF.

The V gene is TRBV12-3 or TRBV12-4, the J gene TRBJ2-3; 7 nucleotides match TRBD1. V shed 5 bases, J shed 0 bases, and the junction held 5 bases outside the gene matches. This CDR3 contains 15 residues. The CDR3 region is CASSIQGVSTDTQYF. CDR3 sequence (DNA): TGTGCCAGCAGTATTCAGGGGGTGAGCACAGATACGCAGTATTTT.

This clonotype was seen a few times. This rearrangement joins TRBV4-3 to TRBJ1-4; a possible D gene is TRBD1 (5 bases). Germline CDR1 is LGHNA and CDR2 is YSLEER. The CDR3 covers 16 residues. V lost 1 base and J lost 8, with 17 bases in between. DNA for the CDR3: TGCGCCAGCAGCCAAGGGTGGGGCAGTAGCGGGGAAAAACTGTTTTTT. Translating it yields CASSQGWGSSGEKLFF.

The genes are TRBV5-1 and TRBJ2-3, with TRBD1 matching over 8 bases. CDR1 is SGHRS, CDR2 YFSETQ, per germline. The CDR3 is 15 residues long. With 4 bases clipped from V and 1 base from J, the junction kept 5 bases outside the gene matches. For the CDR3, the DNA is TGCGCCAGCAGCACCCAGGGGGCTGGCACAGATACGCAGTATTTT. Amino acids: CASSTQGAGTDTQYF.

The table lists this clonotype with a few counts. This chain connects TRBV4-3 to TRBJ2-3; 9 bases are a match to TRBD2. Losses at the gene ends were 0 bases for V and 7 bases for J; bases not matched to a gene: 8. There are 16 residues in the CDR3. Germline V gives CDR1 LGHNA, CDR2 YSLEER. The DNA of the CDR3 is TGCGCCAGCAGCCAAGAGCGTAGCGGGAGTCTCTATACGCAGTATTTT. It specifies CASSQERSGSLYTQYF.

In the case of this clonotype: A single base separates this from a much larger clone, so it may be a read error. The chain carries TRBV20-1 and TRBJ2-5; 7 bases fit TRBD1. Germline values: CDR1 DFQATT, CDR2 SNEGSKA (reference sequence). The V and J ends lost 6 bases and 4 bases, in that order; junction bases with no gene match: 11. The CDR3 is 14 amino acids. In DNA, the CDR3 is TGCAGTGCGCGAGGGGACAGTGTGGTAGAGACCCAGTACTTC. Residues: CSARGDSVVETQYF.

This clonotype appeared a few times. V usage is TRBV5-8 and J usage is TRBJ1-1; TRBD1 agrees at 9 bases. The length of the CDR3 is 15 residues. The V and J ends lost 3 bases and 1 base, in that order; junction bases with no gene match: 4. The germline V gene has CDR1 SGHTS and CDR2 YDEGEE. CDR3 coding DNA: TGTGCCAGCAGCTCGCGGGGACAGGGGAACACTGAAGCTTTCTTT. Protein: CASSSRGQGNTEAFF.

The chain links TRBV29-1 to TRBJ2-2; 9 bases align to TRBD1. The CDR3 extends over 15 amino acids. CDR1 and CDR2 (germline): SQVTM, ANQGSEA. Trimming at V came to 7 bases and at J to 1 base, leaving 7 bases not matched to a gene. In DNA form, the CDR3 reads TGCAGCGCTCGGACAGGGGCAATGAACACCGGGGAGCTGTTTTTT. Amino acid sequence: CSARTGAMNTGELFF.

The V gene is TRBV6-1, the J gene TRBJ2-2; D is unresolved. Deletions cut 7 bases from V and 7 bases from J, with 19 bases between. Germline V gives CDR1 MNHNS, CDR2 SASEGT. This CDR3 has 15 residues. Written as DNA, the CDR3 is TGTGCCAGCAAATCGACCGGTTGGGCACACGGGGAGCTGTTTTTT. Its translation is CASKSTGWAHGELFF.

In regard to this clonotype: This may come from a read error, since a much larger clone is one base off. CDR3 in amino acids: CASSKAGSGAYEHYF. CDR3 sequence (DNA): TGCGCCAGCAGCAAAGCAGGGTCGGGGGCCTACGAGCACTACTTC. The chain carries TRBV5-1 and TRBJ2-7; TRBD1 or TRBD2 may be the D gene (6 bases each). Germline V CDR1 and CDR2: SGHRS, YFSETQ. There are 15 residues in the CDR3.

The V gene is TRBV5-1, the J gene TRBJ1-2; TRBD1 matches 8 bases. CDR1 is SGHRS and CDR2 is YFSETQ in the germline V gene. After removal of 5 bases from V and 8 bases from J, the junction contained 14 bases not matched to a gene. CDR3 length equals 15 residues. The CDR3 loop reads CASSPAGQGSWGYTF. The CDR3 DNA sequence: TGCGCCAGCAGTCCCGCCGGACAGGGATCGTGGGGCTACACCTTC.

This chain connects TRBV4-1 to TRBJ2-1, with 7 nucleotides matching TRBD2. Germline-derived CDR1 and CDR2 are MGHRA and YSYEKL. The CDR3 has 17 amino acids. V lost 3 bases, J lost 5 bases, and 13 bases stayed unmatched. DNA of the CDR3: TGCGCCAGCAGCCAGGCGAAGGGAGGGAATCTCAACAATGAGCAGTTCTTC. The encoded protein is CASSQAKGGNLNNEQFF.

This chain's CDR3 is CASSQGRIDTDTQYF. The CDR3 DNA sequence: TGTGCCAGCAGCCAAGGAAGGATTGACACAGATACGCAGTATTTT. The rearrangement uses TRBV14 and TRBJ2-3; D call uncertain. The V gene's germline CDR1 is SGHDN and CDR2 FVKESK. The CDR3 has 15 residues. Trimming shortened V by 1 base and J by 2 bases, and 10 bases separated the two germline ends.

This clonotype was counted between two and nine times. This sequence joins TRBV12-3 or TRBV12-4 and TRBJ2-5; 9 nucleotides match TRBD1. The CDR3 has 15 residues. V shed 7 bases and J 4 bases; nucleotides not matched to a gene: 10. Written as DNA, the CDR3 is TGTGCCAGCACGCTCACAGGGGGCGGCAGAGAGACCCAGTACTTC. This sequence encodes CASTLTGGGRETQYF.

This clonotype was detected a few times. This chain uses TRBV15 with TRBJ2-1; 9 bases agree with TRBD1. Germline CDR1 reads LNHNV; CDR2 reads YYDKDF (reference sequence). This CDR3 spans 15 amino acids. V lost 6 bases, J lost 7 bases, and 10 bases stayed unmatched. Here the CDR3 DNA reads TGTGCCACCAGTATCTTACAGGGGGCTGGGAATGAGCAGTTCTTC. It codes for CATSILQGAGNEQFF.

At least ten counts were recorded for this clonotype. The chain carries TRBV5-5 and TRBJ1-6; D call uncertain. CDR1 SGHKS and CDR2 YYEKEE come from the germline V gene (reference sequence). The CDR3 covers 16 residues. The V end lost 5 bases, the J end lost 7 bases, and 19 bases lay between the germline ends. The CDR3 nucleotides read TGTGCCAGCAGACCTGATTTCCGGGAATCGAATTCACCCCTCCACTTT. Protein product: CASRPDFRESNSPLHF.